This entry describes one T cell receptor (beta chain). No antigen is known for it. Trimming removed 9 bases at V and 4 bases at J, with 12 bases between. Germline lookup yields CDR1 MNHEY and CDR2 SVGAGI. CDR3 length: 13 amino acids. The data are from a study of cytomegalovirus exposure and HLA in healthy donors. Broader study findings: A list of more than 150 TCR beta chains associated with cytomegalovirus was given.

Primers: 60 Vbeta forward and 13 Jbeta reverse. Some clones are missing from TCRdb's copy, which holds only in-frame ones; the method was immunoSEQ multiplex PCR. The sample holds around 150,000 clones. The chain recombines TRBV6-5 with TRBJ2-2; maybe TRBD1 (6 bases). This TCR came from a man aged 35 to 55 in good health and CMV-seronegative. Sequencing was done on a sample of PBMCs. The CDR3 spells CASCRGSTGELFF. In DNA, the CDR3 is TGTGCCAGTTGCAGGGGATCCACCGGGGAGCTGTTTTTT.